The rows below give T cell receptor beta chains drawn from one sample of a study of cytomegalovirus exposure and HLA in healthy donors. Produced via immunoSEQ multiplex PCR; TCRdb's table is partial and in-frame only. The sample shows about 240,000 clones, 75% to 85% of them seen only once. The sequenced sample consisted of PBMCs. The receptors derive from a woman aged 60-70 years in good health and CMV-seropositive. The CDR3 runs from the conserved cysteine through the conserved F or W. A D gene is named only where the DNA matches it firmly. Expanded clones are given a class, and other clones once, few, many or no size at all.

TRBJ1-1,TRBV18,TRBD1,-,CASSPVTGTVNTEAFF,TGTGCCAGCTCACCCGTTACCGGGACAGTGAACACTGAAGCTTTCTTT
TRBJ1-4,TRBV12-5,-,-,CASAKQGMLKEKLFF,TGTGCTAGTGCGAAACAGGGTATGTTAAAGGAAAAACTGTTTTTT
TRBJ2-1,TRBV13,-,-,CASSLAGHGYNEQFF,TGTGCCAGCAGCTTAGCGGGACACGGGTACAATGAGCAGTTCTTC
TRBJ2-3,TRBV6-4,-,-,CASSYLARSTDTQYF,TGTGCCAGCAGTTACCTAGCGAGATCCACAGATACGCAGTATTTT
TRBJ2-3,TRBV4-2,TRBD2,-,CASSQFPGLALADTQYF,TGTGCCAGCAGCCAATTCCCGGGACTAGCGTTGGCAGATACGCAGTATTTT
TRBJ1-2,TRBV21-1,-,once,CASSPRSGGYTF,TGTGCCAGCAGCCCCAGATCGGGGGGCTACACCTTC
TRBJ2-1,TRBV11-2,TRBD2,-,CASSLVLAGHEQFF,TGTGCCAGCAGCTTGGTCCTAGCGGGCCATGAGCAGTTCTTC
TRBJ1-5,TRBV28,TRBD1,-,CASRSGQGELQPQHF,TGTGCCAGCAGGTCGGGACAGGGAGAACTTCAGCCCCAGCATTTT
TRBJ1-1,TRBV6-5,-,-,CASTLGNSNTEAFF,TGTGCCAGCACCCTAGGAAACTCGAACACTGAAGCTTTCTTT
TRBJ1-1,TRBV27,-,-,CASSWAGAGNTEAFF,TGTGCCAGCAGTTGGGCAGGGGCTGGGAACACTGAAGCTTTCTTT
TRBJ1-4,TRBV5-1,TRBD1,-,CASSLGQGAATNEKLFF,TGCGCCAGCAGCTTGGGACAGGGGGCCGCAACTAATGAAAAACTGTTTTTT
TRBJ1-4,TRBV29-1,-,-,CSVEELRDLEEKLFF,TGCAGCGTTGAAGAACTGCGGGACTTAGAAGAAAAACTGTTTTTT
TRBJ2-1,TRBV4-2,-,few,CASSQDGQVQFF,TGTGCCAGCAGCCAAGACGGACAAGTGCAGTTCTTC
TRBJ2-7,TRBV19,TRBD2,-,CASSIDHNSGLPYEQYF,TGTGCCAGTAGTATAGATCACAATAGCGGGCTCCCCTACGAGCAGTACTTC
TRBJ2-5,TRBV2,-,-,CASWERSPSETQYF,TGTGCCAGCTGGGAGCGGAGTCCGTCAGAGACCCAGTACTTC
TRBJ1-1,TRBV5-1,-,-,CASSGGYGATEAFF,TGCGCCAGCAGCGGGGGGTACGGTGCCACTGAAGCTTTCTTT
TRBJ2-2,TRBV5-1,TRBD2,-,CASSLSGRLDGELFF,TGCGCCAGCAGCTTGAGCGGGAGACTGGACGGGGAGCTGTTTTTT
TRBJ2-4,TRBV7-3,TRBD2,once,CASSLTSQARGAKNIQYF,TGTGCCAGCAGCTTAACTAGCCAGGCGCGGGGGGCCAAAAACATTCAGTACTTC
TRBJ2-1,TRBV4-1,-,once,CASSQGGRQQFF,TGCGCCAGCAGCCAAGGGGGGCGTCAACAGTTCTTC
TRBJ1-1,TRBV6-1,TRBD1,-,CASRDRANTEAFF,TGTGCCAGCAGGGACAGGGCGAACACTGAAGCTTTCTTT
TRBJ2-1,TRBV11-3,-,few,CASSLTAVNEQFF,TGTGCCAGCAGCTTAACCGCAGTAAATGAGCAGTTCTTC
TRBJ2-1,TRBV6-1,TRBD2,few,CAILAGWDEQFF,TGTGCTATTTTAGCGGGGTGGGATGAGCAGTTCTTC
TRBJ2-7,TRBV9,TRBD2,-,CASSPTEGTSVYEQYF,TGTGCCAGCAGCCCAACAGAAGGGACTAGCGTCTACGAGCAGTACTTC
TRBJ1-2,TRBV18,-,-,CASSPRTDYGYTF,TGTGCCAGCTCACCAAGGACAGACTATGGCTACACCTTC
TRBJ1-1,TRBV19,TRBD1,-,CASRPGQGSSNTEAFF,TGTGCCAGTAGGCCGGGACAGGGCTCTTCGAACACTGAAGCTTTCTTT
TRBJ1-6,TRBV30,TRBD1,few,CAWTQGAENSPLHF,TGTGCCTGGACCCAGGGGGCCGAGAATTCACCCCTCCACTTT
TRBJ1-1,TRBV25-1,-,-,CASRETGPNTEAFF,TGTGCCAGCAGGGAGACAGGACCCAACACTGAAGCTTTCTTT
TRBJ2-5,TRBV27,TRBD2,-,CASSSGLAGRWEQYF,TGTGCCAGCAGTTCAGGGCTAGCGGGAAGGTGGGAGCAGTACTTC
TRBJ1-1,TRBV29-1,-,-,CSVEGWEGTEAFF,TGCAGCGTGGAAGGGTGGGAGGGGACTGAAGCTTTCTTT
TRBJ2-7,TRBV27,TRBD2,once,CASSPRGGGFYEQYF,TGTGCCAGCAGTCCGCGGGGCGGGGGGTTCTACGAGCAGTACTTC
TRBJ2-3,TRBV14,TRBD2,-,CASSQAVGLIIPLNTQYF,TGTGCCAGCAGCCAAGCGGTGGGACTAATCATTCCCCTCAATACGCAGTATTTT